Detailed here is one T cell receptor beta chain. This record belongs to a study of blood T cell repertoires in COVID-19. Germline V gives CDR1 KGHSH, CDR2 LQKENI. CDR3 length: 13 amino acids. Trimming left V 0 bases short and J 7 bases short, with 7 bases between. TCRdb's table, derived via immunoSEQ multiplex PCR, lists solely in-frame clones and lacks some. The profile shows about 140,000 clones, around 90% of them singletons. This receptor was obtained from a human donor with COVID-19, enrolled during active disease. The donor label of this sample is uncertain. V gene TRBV18 combines with J gene TRBJ2-1; no definite D call. The material sequenced was peripheral blood. In DNA, the CDR3 is TGTGCCAGCTCACCACCAACTTTTAATGAGCAGTTCTTC. It specifies CASSPPTFNEQFF.